These T cell receptor beta chains were read from a single sample in a study of early T cells in non-severe SARS-CoV-2 infection. TCRdb recomputed calls from the 5' RACE reads with MiXCR, one row per CDR3 protein. Among 43,000 or so distinct CDR3 sequences listed, 7% to 8% were seen once. The sequencing input was whole blood. The receptors derive from an adult who was a healthcare worker with PCR-confirmed SARS-CoV-2 infection or an uninfected control (not recorded which). Both conserved end residues are part of each CDR3. Each record gives: J gene, D gene, V gene, clone size, CDR3 protein, CDR3 DNA. D genes are given only for firm matches. The size field is filled for only some rows; it gives once, few, many or a size class.

>TRBJ1-2|TRBD1|TRBV5-5|many
CASSLEGAVSYGYTF
TGTGCCAGCAGCTTGGAGGGGGCCGTATCCTATGGCTACACCTTC
>TRBJ1-2|NA|TRBV4-2|NA
CASSQVGGENYGYTF
TGTGCCAGCAGCCAAGTTGGCGGCGAGAACTATGGCTACACCTTC
>TRBJ1-5|TRBD1|TRBV2|many
CASSGTGDQPQHF
TGTGCCAGCAGCGGGACAGGAGATCAGCCCCAGCATTTT
>TRBJ2-7|NA|TRBV28|NA
CASRPSGSPNYEQYF
TGTGCCAGCAGACCCTCCGGATCTCCTAACTACGAGCAGTACTTC
>TRBJ2-5|TRBD1|TRBV11-2|many
CASSPGTGGFQETQYF
TGTGCCAGCAGCCCGGGGACAGGGGGATTCCAAGAGACCCAGTACTTC
>TRBJ2-1|TRBD2|TRBV3-1|few
CASSFLAGFTYNEQFF
TGTGCCAGCAGCTTCCTAGCGGGGTTTACCTACAATGAGCAGTTCTTC
>TRBJ1-2|NA|TRBV4-2|NA
CASSQESGGGYTF
TGTGCCAGCAGCCAAGAATCGGGGGGTGGCTACACCTTC
>TRBJ2-4|TRBD2|TRBV6-6|many
CASRRTSGGAYVKNIQYF
TGTGCCAGCCGAAGGACTAGCGGGGGGGCCTACGTGAAGAACATTCAGTACTTC
>TRBJ2-1|NA|TRBV7-8|NA
CASSLERYEQFF
TGCGCCAGCAGCTTGGAACGGTATGAGCAGTTCTTC
>TRBJ1-4|NA|TRBV4-2|NA
CASSPGTLYATNEKLFF
TGTGCCAGCAGCCCCGGGACACTATATGCAACTAATGAAAAACTGTTTTTT
>TRBJ1-3|NA|TRBV5-1|NA
CASSLASGNTIYF
TGCGCCAGCAGCTTGGCTTCTGGAAACACCATATATTTT
>TRBJ2-3|NA|TRBV28|NA
CASSLLAYTDTQYF
TGTGCCAGCAGTTTACTTGCCTACACAGATACGCAGTATTTT
>TRBJ2-1|TRBD1|TRBV5-1|few
CASSLRPGQGAGEQFF
TGCGCCAGCAGCTTAAGACCGGGACAGGGGGCCGGTGAGCAGTTCTTC
>TRBJ2-3|NA|TRBV3-1|many
CASSQTGISTDTQYF
TGTGCCAGCAGCCAAACAGGGATAAGCACAGATACGCAGTATTTT
>TRBJ1-2|TRBD1|TRBV28|many
CASSPGGRSNGYTF
TGTGCCAGCAGTCCAGGGGGCCGGTCGAATGGCTACACCTTC
>TRBJ2-1|NA|TRBV6-1|NA
CASSDRRSSYNEQFF
TGTGCCAGCAGTGATCGCCGGAGCTCCTACAATGAGCAGTTCTTC
>TRBJ1-1|NA|TRBV10-3|NA
CTISERGVTEAFF
TGTACCATCAGTGAGAGAGGGGTCACTGAAGCTTTCTTT
>TRBJ1-1|NA|TRBV5-1|few
CASSLARSDIEAFF
TGCGCCAGCAGCTTGGCACGGTCCGATATTGAAGCTTTCTTT
>TRBJ2-1|TRBD2|TRBV7-2|NA
CASSLEPLAGGNEQFF
TGTGCCAGCAGCTTAGAACCACTAGCGGGGGGCAATGAGCAGTTCTTC
>TRBJ1-1|NA|TRBV12-3/TRBV12-4|NA
CASSLRGPIEAFF
TGTGCCAGCAGTTTACGAGGCCCCATTGAAGCTTTCTTT
>TRBJ2-2|TRBD1|TRBV10-3|many
CAIRTGGTGELFF
TGTGCCATCAGGACAGGGGGCACCGGGGAGCTGTTTTTT
>TRBJ2-3|NA|TRBV7-2|many
CASSLGGRGPDTQYF
TGTGCCAGCAGCTTAGGGGGCAGGGGCCCAGATACGCAGTATTTT
>TRBJ2-2|TRBD1|TRBV9|medium-sized
CASSGITGGLGELFF
TGTGCCAGCAGCGGAATCACAGGGGGGCTCGGGGAGCTGTTTTTT
>TRBJ2-1|NA|TRBV29-1|NA
CSVTLLGGQQFF
TGCAGCGTTACCTTGCTGGGGGGACAGCAGTTCTTC
>TRBJ1-2|TRBD1|TRBV28|many
CASSLGGQDPYGYTF
TGTGCCAGCAGTTTAGGGGGACAGGACCCCTATGGCTACACCTTC
>TRBJ2-3|NA|TRBV20-1|NA
CSARWGYTDTQYF
TGCAGTGCTAGATGGGGCTACACAGATACGCAGTATTTT
>TRBJ2-7|NA|TRBV19|many
CASSIVGSSSSEQYF
TGTGCCAGTAGTATAGTTGGTAGCAGTTCGAGCGAGCAGTACTTC
>TRBJ1-5|NA|TRBV7-9|few
CASSLVGDSEPQHF
TGTGCCAGCAGCTTAGTCGGGGATTCCGAGCCCCAGCATTTT
>TRBJ1-1|NA|TRBV20-1|many
CSAAPGRYTEAFF
TGCAGTGCGGCCCCCGGACGTTACACTGAAGCTTTCTTT
>TRBJ1-1|TRBD1|TRBV11-3|few
CASSPGEGRGDTEAFF
TGTGCCAGCAGCCCAGGCGAGGGCAGGGGGGACACTGAAGCTTTCTTT
>TRBJ2-3|TRBD2|TRBV20-1|NA
CSASGLAGPQGQYF
TGCAGTGCTAGCGGACTAGCGGGGCCGCAAGGGCAGTATTTT
>TRBJ2-5|NA|TRBV7-9|few
CASIIGAYQETQYF
TGTGCCAGCATCATCGGGGCCTACCAAGAGACCCAGTACTTC
>TRBJ1-1|TRBD1|TRBV20-1|many
CSAPRQGGTEAFF
TGCAGTGCCCCCAGACAGGGAGGCACTGAAGCTTTCTTT
>TRBJ2-7|NA|TRBV7-9|few
CASSTWTEFGYYEQYF
TGTGCCAGCAGCACATGGACAGAGTTTGGGTACTACGAGCAGTACTTC
>TRBJ1-2|NA|TRBV12-3/TRBV12-4|few
CASSFYGNRENGYTF
TGTGCCAGCAGTTTTTACGGTAACAGGGAAAATGGCTACACCTTC
>TRBJ1-6|NA|TRBV4-3|few
CASSQDLFAVNNSPLHF
TGCGCCAGCAGCCAGGATCTTTTTGCGGTTAATAATTCACCCCTCCACTTT
>TRBJ2-5|NA|TRBV7-9|NA
CASSLAEAAGAETQYF
TGTGCCAGCAGCTTAGCCGAGGCCGCAGGGGCTGAGACCCAGTACTTC
>TRBJ2-3|NA|TRBV6-6|NA
CASRPGTSSGTQYF
TGTGCCAGCAGACCCGGGACATCTTCGGGTACGCAGTATTTT
>TRBJ2-7|TRBD2|TRBV12-3/TRBV12-4|few
CASSQDTSGGYEQYF
TGTGCCAGCAGTCAGGACACTAGCGGGGGCTACGAGCAGTACTTC
>TRBJ1-2|NA|TRBV29-1|few
CSAAGVDYGYTF
TGCAGCGCTGCAGGGGTAGACTATGGCTACACCTTC
>TRBJ2-7|TRBD1|TRBV4-2|many
CASSQEADRGSYEQYF
TGTGCCAGCAGCCAAGAAGCGGACAGGGGATCCTACGAGCAGTACTTC
>TRBJ2-1|NA|TRBV18|many
CASSYNEQFF
TGTGCCAGCTCGTACAATGAGCAGTTCTTC
>TRBJ2-3|TRBD2|TRBV7-8|once
CASSLSGGLTDTQYF
TGTGCCAGCAGCTTAAGCGGGGGGCTAACAGATACGCAGTATTTT
>TRBJ2-7|NA|TRBV13|few
CASSSFYHEQYF
TGTGCCAGCAGCTCCTTTTACCACGAGCAGTACTTC
>TRBJ2-7|NA|TRBV11-2|NA
CASSLLNTGPQNEQYF
TGTGCCAGCAGTCTACTAAACACAGGGCCCCAAAACGAGCAGTACTTC
>TRBJ2-3|NA|TRBV29-1|NA
CSGQDGSTDTQYF
TGCAGCGGCCAAGACGGAAGCACAGATACGCAGTATTTT